The 24 T cell receptor beta chains below were found in one sample sequenced in a study of blood T cell repertoires in COVID-19. Profiled with immunoSEQ multiplex PCR; TCRdb holds only in-frame clones, not every one. The table has some 250,000 clones, about 76% seen once. Specimen: peripheral blood. All receptors derive from a woman aged 55-75 years with active or convalescent COVID-19.

The chain combines TRBV7-2 with TRBJ2-7; D perhaps matches TRBD2 (6 bases). Germline V gene sequence: CDR1 SGHTA, CDR2 FQGNSA. V gave up 1 base and J gave up 1 base, with 11 bases separating them. The CDR3 length is 15 residues. The CDR3 is CASSLVASDSYEQYF. The CDR3 nucleotides are TGTGCCAGCAGCTTAGTGGCTAGCGATTCCTACGAGCAGTACTTC. The full variable domain, completed using reference TRBV7-2 and TRBJ2-7, is GAGVSQSPSNKVTEKGKDVELRCDPISGHTALYWYRQSLGQGLEFLIYFQGNSAPDKSGLPSDRFSAERTGGSVSTLTIQRTQQEDSAVYLCASSLVASDSYEQYFGPGTRLTVT.

The chain has TRBV15 and TRBJ2-2; possibly TRBD1 for D (6 bases). V was clipped by 2 bases and J by 6 bases, with 10 bases between them. Germline V gives CDR1 LNHNV, CDR2 YYDKDF (reference sequence). The CDR3 runs to 14 residues. The CDR3 DNA reads as TGTGCCACCAGCAGATCGAGGACAGCCGGGGAGCTGTTTTTT. As protein: CATSRSRTAGELFF.

This clone was detected only a few times. The rearrangement joins TRBV7-9 to TRBJ1-1, with 8 bases identical to TRBD1. The CDR3 runs to 14 residues. CDR1 SEHNR and CDR2 FQNEAQ come from the germline V gene (reference sequence). Trimming cost V 4 bases and J 4 bases; bases outside gene matches: 5. CDR3 sequence: CASSSQTGGTEAFF. DNA for the CDR3: TGTGCCAGCAGCTCCCAAACAGGGGGCACTGAAGCTTTCTTT.

The V and J genes are TRBV4-1 and TRBJ1-6; no clear D. The CDR3 totals 14 residues. V was clipped by 1 base and J by 13 bases, with 14 bases between them. Germline V gives CDR1 MGHRA, CDR2 YSYEKL. CDR3 region: CASSQAGPGLPLHF. The CDR3 DNA reads TGCGCCAGCAGCCAAGCCGGGCCAGGACTTCCCCTCCACTTT.

The rearrangement links TRBV7-3 to TRBJ2-3, with D tentatively TRBD1 (5 bases). Germline V gene lookup returns CDR1 SGHTA and CDR2 FQGTGA. The ends were cut back, 2 bases at V and 3 bases at J, with 12 bases in the middle. The CDR3 runs 15 residues. CDR3 sequence: CASSLGGARTDTQYF. The CDR3 DNA is TGTGCCAGCAGCTTAGGTGGGGCCCGGACAGATACGCAGTATTTT.

This clone was seen a single time. The gene calls are TRBV7-2 and TRBJ1-3; D ambiguous. The CDR3 has 14 amino acids. Germline V CDR1 and CDR2: SGHTA, FQGNSA. V was pared by 3 bases and J by 2 bases, with 8 bases between. CDR3 loop: CASSLQAPGNTIYF. CDR3 sequence (DNA): TGTGCCAGCAGCTTGCAGGCCCCTGGAAACACCATATATTTT.

The V call is TRBV7-2, the J call TRBJ2-1; 13 positions agree with TRBD2. V lost 5 bases, J lost 7 bases, and 8 bases stayed unmatched. There are 16 residues in the CDR3. Germline CDR1 and CDR2: SGHTA and FQGNSA. CDR3 in amino acids: CASSPLLAGGRNEQFF. Written as DNA, the CDR3 is TGTGCCAGCAGCCCTCTACTAGCGGGGGGGCGGAATGAGCAGTTCTTC.

The V call is TRBV7-9, the J call TRBJ1-5, with a possible D match to TRBD1 (5 bases). Germline CDR1 reads SEHNR; CDR2 reads FQNEAQ (reference sequence). CDR3 length: 12 amino acids. The V end was cut by 7 bases, the J end by 9 bases, with 13 bases between. CDR3 DNA: TGTGCCAGCACCCTGGGGGGTTTGCCCCAGCATTTT. This translates into CASTLGGLPQHF.

Here the CDR3 reads CATSPRTVSGNTIYF. The CDR3 DNA follows: TGTGCCACCAGCCCCAGGACAGTTTCTGGAAACACCATATATTTT. The chain employs TRBV15 and TRBJ1-3; a possible D gene is TRBD1 (6 bases). The germline V gene has CDR1 LNHNV and CDR2 YYDKDF (reference sequence). V was cut by 5 bases and J by 1 base, with 12 bases left in between. The CDR3 extends over 15 amino acids.

The chain uses TRBV5-1 and TRBJ1-2, with TRBD1 identical over 7 bases. This CDR3 region has 19 residues. Germline V CDR1 and CDR2: SGHRS, YFSETQ. The J segment lost 3 bases and the V segment lost 0 bases, leaving 17 bases of the junction unmatched. CDR3 sequence (DNA): TGCGCCAGCAGCTTGGTCCTCGGGACAGCCCCCCTCCGCGACTATGGCTACACCTTC. As protein: CASSLVLGTAPLRDYGYTF. The variable domain in full, completed from reference TRBV5-1 and TRBJ1-2, reads KAGVTQTPRYLIKTRGQQVTLSCSPISGHRSVSWYQQTPGQGLQFLFEYFSETQRNKGNFPGRFSGRQFSNSRSEMNVSTLELGDSALYLCASSLVLGTAPLRDYGYTFGSGTRLTVV.

The genes are TRBV15 and TRBJ1-3, with D maybe TRBD1 (6 bases). This CDR3 spans 17 amino acids. Trimming left V 3 bases short and J 3 bases short, with 18 bases between. CDR1 and CDR2 (germline): LNHNV, YYDKDF (reference sequence). The DNA for the CDR3 is TGTGCCACCAGCAGGGATGGGGACATGATTTTTGGAAACACCATATATTTT. It specifies CATSRDGDMIFGNTIYF.

This sequence joins TRBV5-1 and TRBJ2-3; D not resolved. V was trimmed by 6 bases and J by 2 bases, leaving 16 bases between them. The CDR3 covers 15 residues. Germline loops: CDR1 SGHRS, CDR2 YFSETQ. CDR3 nucleotides: TGCGCCAGCATAACCGGGTTTGCAGACACAGATACGCAGTATTTT. It encodes CASITGFADTDTQYF.

This clone showed up just once. V gene TRBV15 combines with J gene TRBJ1-2; 7 nucleotides align to TRBD1. The CDR3 loop spans 17 amino acids. V lost 6 bases and J lost 0; bases outside the gene matches: 13. Germline values: CDR1 LNHNV, CDR2 YYDKDF (reference sequence). Here the CDR3 DNA reads TGTGCCACCAGATCTGGGACAGCGCTCTCAGCTAACTATGGCTACACCTTC. Its protein is CATRSGTALSANYGYTF. The complete variable domain, with remaining parts taken from reference TRBV15 and TRBJ1-2, reads DAMVIQNPRYQVTQFGKPVTLSCSQTLNHNVMYWYQQKSSQAPKLLFHYYDKDFNNEADTPDNFQSRRPNTSFCFLDIRSPGLGDTAMYLCATRSGTALSANYGYTFGSGTRLTVV.

J is TRBJ1-2 and V is TRBV6-5, with 7 bases that match TRBD1. The germline CDR1 and CDR2 sequences are MNHEY and SVGAGI. V shed 6 bases and J 6 bases; nucleotides not matched to a gene: 13. The CDR3 runs to 15 residues. The CDR3 sequence: CASRHAQTGSDGYTF. For the CDR3, the DNA is TGTGCCAGCAGACACGCCCAGACAGGGAGCGATGGCTACACCTTC.

The chain employs TRBV2 and TRBJ1-5; no clear D gene. The CDR3 totals 17 residues. Germline V CDR1 and CDR2: SNHLY, FYNNEI. V was cut by 3 bases and J by 0 bases, with 15 bases left in between. CDR3 sequence reads: CASSEGPGRGSNQPQHF. In DNA form, the CDR3 reads TGTGCCAGCAGTGAGGGCCCGGGGAGAGGTAGCAATCAGCCCCAGCATTTT.

The chain's CDR3 is CASSRLGTPATNEKLFF. CDR3 DNA: TGCGCCAGCAGCCGCCTAGGGACACCCGCAACTAATGAAAAACTGTTTTTT. This chain joins TRBV5-1 and TRBJ1-4; a weak D match, TRBD1 (6 bases). V lost 4 bases, J lost 0 bases, and 16 bases lay in between. This CDR3 is built from 17 residues. The germline V gene has CDR1 SGHRS and CDR2 YFSETQ.

DNA for the CDR3: TGCGCCAGCAGCCAATTAACTGCAACTAATGAAAAACTGTTTTTT. Protein sequence: CASSQLTATNEKLFF. The rearrangement joins TRBV4-3 to TRBJ1-4; D is unresolved. The germline V and J ends were trimmed by 2 bases and 0 bases, with 7 bases remaining between them. The germline V gene encodes CDR1 LGHNA and CDR2 YSLEER. The CDR3 is made up of 15 amino acids.

The chain has TRBV28 and TRBJ2-7, with 14 bases aligning to TRBD2. The germline V gene has CDR1 MDHEN and CDR2 SYDVKM. The CDR3 loop spans 16 amino acids. J lost 1 base, V lost 10 bases, and 9 bases had no gene match. Here the CDR3 DNA reads TGTGCCACCCTCGCCGGGACTAGCGGGGGTTCCTACGAGCAGTACTTC. Its translation: CATLAGTSGGSYEQYF.

There are a few counts of this clone. This chain links TRBV6-6 with TRBJ2-1; possibly TRBD2 for D (5 bases). V lost 2 bases and J lost 8, with 13 bases in between. The CDR3 runs to 14 residues. Germline V CDR1 and CDR2: MNHNY, SVGAGI (reference sequence). CDR3 bases: TGTGCCAGCAGTTACACCGGACCGAGGGATGAGCAGTTCTTC. This encodes CASSYTGPRDEQFF.

The chain recombines TRBV6-5 with TRBJ1-2; 7 nucleotides line up with TRBD1. The germline V gene encodes CDR1 MNHEY and CDR2 SVGAGI. This CDR3 contains 15 residues. The J segment lost 2 bases and the V segment lost 6 bases, leaving 9 bases of the junction unmatched. CDR3 region: CASRLGQVENYGYTF. The CDR3 DNA reads as TGTGCCAGCAGGCTAGGACAGGTCGAAAACTATGGCTACACCTTC.

This chain joins TRBV5-1 and TRBJ2-3; D is possibly TRBD2 (6 bases). V lost 1 base, J lost 4 bases, and 16 bases lay in between. In germline, CDR1 is SGHRS, CDR2 YFSETQ. There are 16 residues in the CDR3. CDR3 region: CASSLTGRTTADTQYF. In nucleotides, the CDR3 is TGCGCCAGCAGCTTGACCGGACGGACTACAGCAGATACGCAGTATTTT.

The chain couples TRBV9 to TRBJ1-1; D might be TRBD1 (5 bases). Trimming took 3 bases from V and 0 from J, leaving 12 bases between them. The CDR3 spans 15 residues. Germline loops: CDR1 SGDLS, CDR2 YYNGEE. The CDR3 nucleotides are TGTGCCAGCAGCGCCCGCGGGGGAATGAACACTGAAGCTTTCTTT. As protein: CASSARGGMNTEAFF.

The chain joins TRBV5-1 to TRBJ1-1; 7 positions agree with TRBD1. The ends lost 5 bases at V and 1 base at J; junction bases unmatched: 11. Germline CDR1 and CDR2: SGHRS and YFSETQ. The CDR3 has 16 residues. The CDR3 region is CASSYSQGLANTEAFF. The CDR3, as DNA: TGCGCCAGCAGTTACTCACAGGGGTTGGCGAACACTGAAGCTTTCTTT. Together with reference TRBV5-1 and TRBJ1-1, the CDR3 gives the full variable domain: KAGVTQTPRYLIKTRGQQVTLSCSPISGHRSVSWYQQTPGQGLQFLFEYFSETQRNKGNFPGRFSGRQFSNSRSEMNVSTLELGDSALYLCASSYSQGLANTEAFFGQGTRLTVV.

V usage is TRBV4-1 and J usage is TRBJ1-4; D not resolved. The CDR3 is 15 residues long. Trimming cost V 0 bases and J 0 bases, with 5 bases left between them. CDR1 and CDR2 (germline): MGHRA, YSYEKL. The CDR3 coding sequence is TGCGCCAGCAGCCAAGAACTTGCAACTAATGAAAAACTGTTTTTT. Translating it yields CASSQELATNEKLFF.